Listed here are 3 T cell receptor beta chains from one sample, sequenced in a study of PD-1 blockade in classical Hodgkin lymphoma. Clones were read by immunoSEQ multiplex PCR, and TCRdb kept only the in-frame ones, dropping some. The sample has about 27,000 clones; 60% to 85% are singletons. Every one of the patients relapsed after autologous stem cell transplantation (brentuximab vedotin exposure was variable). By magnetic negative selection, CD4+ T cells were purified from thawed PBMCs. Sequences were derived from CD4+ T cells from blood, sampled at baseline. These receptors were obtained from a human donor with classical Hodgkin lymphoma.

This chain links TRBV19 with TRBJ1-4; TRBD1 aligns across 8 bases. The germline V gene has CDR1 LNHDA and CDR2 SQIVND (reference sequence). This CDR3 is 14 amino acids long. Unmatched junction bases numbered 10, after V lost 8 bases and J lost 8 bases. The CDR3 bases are TGTGCCAGTCGTGAGACAGGGGCGGAAGAAAAACTGTTTTTT. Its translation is CASRETGAEEKLFF.

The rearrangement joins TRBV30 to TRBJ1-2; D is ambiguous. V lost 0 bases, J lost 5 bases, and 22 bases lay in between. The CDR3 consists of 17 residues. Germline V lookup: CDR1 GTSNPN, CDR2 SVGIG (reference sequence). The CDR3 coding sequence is TGTGCCTGGAGTGTATATGTCGGCACCTTCACGGGGTATGGCTACACCTTC. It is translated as CAWSVYVGTFTGYGYTF. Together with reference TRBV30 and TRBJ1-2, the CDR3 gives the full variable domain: SQTIHQWPATLVQPVGSPLSLECTVEGTSNPNLYWYRQAAGRGLQLLFYSVGIGQISSEVPQNLSASRPQDRQFILSSKKLLLSDSGFYLCAWSVYVGTFTGYGYTFGSGTRLTVV.

As DNA, the CDR3 is TGTGCCAGCAGCTTCGGGCGACAGATATATGGCTACACCTTC. Translation: CASSFGRQIYGYTF. V is TRBV11-2 and J is TRBJ1-2; the D gene is possibly TRBD1 (5 bases). In germline, CDR1 is SGHAT, CDR2 FQNNGV. The length of the CDR3 is 14 residues. Trimming cost V 3 bases and J 5 bases, with 13 bases left between them. Supplemented by reference TRBV11-2 and TRBJ1-2, the full variable domain reads EAGVAQSPRYKIIEKRQSVAFWCNPISGHATLYWYQQILGQGPKLLIQFQNNGVVDDSQLPKDRFSAERLKGVDSTLKIQPAKLEDSAVYLCASSFGRQIYGYTFGSGTRLTVV.